The 15 T cell receptor beta chains in this list originate from one sample, sequenced in a study of T cell repertoires in cytomegalovirus infection. A single record per CDR3 protein comes from TCRdb applying MiXCR to the reads. The table shows under 200,000 distinct CDR3 sequences, with roughly 9.8% occurring only once. Sample: PBMCs. The receptor source for this set is a human donor in good health (CMV status not recorded). Some clones in this sample may be carry-over from other donors' samples.

Concerning this clonotype itself: One junction end does not reproduce the germline sequence, and a read error may be involved. This chain links TRBV6-6 with TRBJ2-2, with TRBD1 identical over 7 bases. Germline lookup yields CDR1 MNHNY and CDR2 SVGAGI (reference sequence). The CDR3 has 16 amino acids. CDR3 sequence (DNA): TGTGCCAGCAGTTCCGGGCAGGGGGTAGACACCGGGGAGCTGTTGTTT. This codes for CASSSGQGVDTGELLF.

The chain links TRBV3-1 to TRBJ1-5; D ambiguous. Germline CDR1 reads LGHDT; CDR2 reads YNNKEL (reference sequence). This CDR3 region has 13 residues. The V end lost 1 base, the J end lost 5 bases, and 6 bases lay between the germline ends. The CDR3 spells CASSQGRHQPQHF. In DNA form, the CDR3 reads TGTGCCAGCAGCCAAGGCAGGCATCAGCCCCAGCATTTT.

The chain is built from TRBV15 and TRBJ2-3, with D perhaps matching TRBD2 (5 bases). This CDR3 region has 15 residues. The V gene lost 8 bases and the J gene lost 2 bases, with 17 bases spanning the gap. Germline loops: CDR1 LNHNV, CDR2 YYDKDF (reference sequence). The CDR3 reads CATGVLAAVTDTQYF. CDR3 coding DNA: TGTGCCACCGGGGTTCTAGCTGCGGTCACAGATACGCAGTATTTT.

This clonotype was seen many times. V gene TRBV7-2 combines with J gene TRBJ2-7; weak D call: TRBD2 (5 bases). Germline V gene data show CDR1 as SGHTA and CDR2 as FQGNSA. The CDR3 loop spans 16 amino acids. V dropped 0 bases and J dropped 4 bases, with 16 bases sitting between them. CDR3: CASSLAPIGSGYEQYF. For the CDR3, the DNA is TGTGCCAGCAGCTTAGCGCCAATTGGTTCGGGGTACGAGCAGTACTTC.

For the CDR3, the DNA is TGTGCCAGCAGTTCCCTAGCGGGATCGTACGAGCAGTACTTC. Translated, it gives CASSSLAGSYEQYF. The chain recombines TRBV6-2 or TRBV6-3 with TRBJ2-7; 9 bases agree with TRBD2. The germline CDR1 and CDR2 sequences are MNHEY and SVGEGT. The CDR3 contains 14 residues. V was clipped by 4 bases and J by 4 bases; unmatched bases: 5.

In its sample, this clonotype was seen many times. This chain connects TRBV7-9 to TRBJ1-1; unclear D gene. Deletions cut 2 bases from V and 2 bases from J, with 3 bases between. Germline V gives CDR1 SEHNR, CDR2 FQNEAQ (reference sequence). There are 12 residues in the CDR3. The CDR3, as DNA: TGTGCCAGCAGCTTAATAAACACTGAAGCTTTCTTT. Translating gives CASSLINTEAFF.

This clonotype was observed many times. CDR3 in DNA: TGTGCCAGCAGCCTAACCTCTGGGCAGGTGGACGGCTACACCTTC. Translating gives CASSLTSGQVDGYTF. The rearrangement joins TRBV7-2 to TRBJ1-2, with D hard to call. This CDR3 is built from 15 residues. CDR1 and CDR2 (germline): SGHTA, FQGNSA. V lost 5 bases, J lost 8 bases, and 21 bases lay in between.

This clonotype showed up many times. The genes are TRBV12-3 or TRBV12-4 and TRBJ2-2; 8 nucleotides agree with TRBD1. The CDR3 is 15 residues long. J was trimmed by 4 bases and V by 7 bases; bases with no gene match: 8. The CDR3 is CASTMQGAGTGELFF. As DNA, the CDR3 is TGTGCCAGCACCATGCAGGGGGCCGGCACCGGGGAGCTGTTTTTT.

This clonotype was counted only a few times. CDR3 protein: CASSQGGTNEKLFF. The CDR3 coding sequence is TGCGCCAGCAGCCAAGGGGGCACTAATGAAAAACTGTTTTTT. The chain carries TRBV4-3 and TRBJ1-4, with D possibly being TRBD1 (5 bases). From germline, CDR1 is LGHNA and CDR2 YSLEER. The CDR3 covers 14 residues. V lost 1 base to trimming and J lost 2 bases, with 5 bases between them.

This clonotype was counted between two and nine times. The chain is built from TRBV6-1 and TRBJ2-1; TRBD1 is a possible D gene (5 bases). CDR3 length: 12 amino acids. Germline V gene sequence: CDR1 MNHNS, CDR2 SASEGT. V lost 7 bases to trimming and J lost 11 bases, with 15 bases between them. CDR3 nucleotide sequence: TGTGCCAGCAACCCAGGGTATGGGAAGCAGTTCTTC. Amino acid sequence: CASNPGYGKQFF.

The sample holds many counts of this clonotype. The chain employs TRBV24-1 and TRBJ2-5; no reliable D call. This CDR3 has 11 residues. V lost 9 bases, J lost 2 bases, and 6 bases lay in between. Germline V CDR1 and CDR2: KGHDR, SFDVKD. The CDR3 bases are TGTGCCACCGGGCAGCAAGAGACCCAGTACTTC. As protein: CATGQQETQYF.

This clonotype came up many times. The chain employs TRBV5-8 and TRBJ1-5, with TRBD1 matching 8 bases. Looked up from germline, CDR1 is SGHTS and CDR2 is YDEGEE. V dropped 4 bases and J dropped 7; count of bases not matched to a gene: 4. The CDR3 extends over 13 amino acids. This CDR3 is CASSGDRTQPQHF. For the CDR3, the DNA is TGTGCCAGCAGCGGGGACAGGACCCAGCCCCAGCATTTT.

The V call is TRBV20-1, the J call TRBJ1-3, with D unresolved. The CDR3 is 14 residues long. CDR1 is DFQATT and CDR2 is SNEGSKA in the germline V gene (reference sequence). V was clipped by 1 base and J by 4 bases, with 11 bases between them. The CDR3 DNA follows: TGCAGTGCTAGAGTTCCCAGGTCCGGAAACACCATATATTTT. This encodes CSARVPRSGNTIYF.

There are a few counts of this clonotype. The chain is built from TRBV28 and TRBJ2-4; 8 nucleotides agree with TRBD1. The CDR3 has 15 residues. CDR1 MDHEN and CDR2 SYDVKM come from the germline V gene. V lost 7 bases to trimming and J lost 7 bases; unmatched junction nucleotides: 12. In DNA, the CDR3 is TGTGCCAGCACAGCTACAGGGGGTATTGGGAACATTCAGTACTTC. It translates to CASTATGGIGNIQYF.

This clonotype was seen at least ten times. The chain carries TRBV12-3 or TRBV12-4 and TRBJ1-2, with a possible D match to TRBD1 (6 bases). This CDR3 region has 13 residues. V lost 3 bases to trimming and J lost 7 bases, with 12 bases between them. This CDR3 reads CASSFGQGFGYTF. In nucleotides, the CDR3 is TGTGCCAGCAGTTTCGGGCAGGGGTTTGGCTACACCTTC.